The 21 T cell receptor beta chains given below trace back to one sample, sequenced in a study of monozygotic twins with inflammatory bowel disease. TCRdb reanalyzed the 5' RACE reads, giving one entry per CDR3 protein sequence and no DNA. The sample's table shows over 130,000 distinct CDR3 sequences. Sample: blood. The source of these receptors is a human donor with ulcerative colitis or Crohn's disease, or a healthy co-twin of an affected twin (not recorded which).

CDR3 sequence: CASSYLSQGRDTQYF. The genes are TRBV6-2 or TRBV6-3 and TRBJ2-3; TCRdb's assignment of TRBD1 cannot be checked, as there is no DNA. The CDR3 runs to 15 residues. Germline V gives CDR1 MNHEY, CDR2 SVGEGT.

This rearrangement joins TRBV7-6 to TRBJ2-7; TCRdb proposes TRBD1, but this gene call is untestable without DNA. This CDR3 spans 12 amino acids. Germline values: CDR1 SGHVS, CDR2 FNYEAQ. CDR3 sequence: CASSFTGGEQYF.

The chain joins TRBV5-4 to TRBJ1-5; lacking DNA, the TRBD1 call made by TCRdb goes unchecked. Germline V gene lookup returns CDR1 SGHNT and CDR2 YYREEE (reference sequence). The CDR3 has 13 residues. The CDR3 region is CASSLASGQPQHF.

The chain couples TRBV5-1 to TRBJ1-3; TCRdb selects TRBD1, and the lack of DNA leaves this call unchecked. The V gene's germline CDR1 is SGHRS and CDR2 YFSETQ. This CDR3 comprises 17 residues. CDR3 protein: CASSLMDRGPSGNTIYF.

The CDR3 spells CSVPKVATGELFF. This chain uses TRBV29-1 with TRBJ2-2. CDR1 is SQVTM and CDR2 is ANQGSEA in the germline V gene. The CDR3 covers 13 residues.

The CDR3 reads CASSIDWYGYTF. The chain links TRBV19 to TRBJ1-2. CDR1 LNHDA and CDR2 SQIVND come from the germline V gene (reference sequence). The CDR3 has 12 amino acids.

This sequence joins TRBV20-1 and TRBJ2-5; TCRdb calls TRBD2, which cannot be checked without DNA. The CDR3 covers 16 residues. Germline CDR1 is DFQATT and CDR2 is SNEGSKA (reference sequence). CDR3: CSASGGRGQVQETQYF.

This rearrangement joins TRBV6-2 or TRBV6-3 to TRBJ2-1. Looked up from germline, CDR1 is MNHEY and CDR2 is SVGEGT. This CDR3 spans 15 amino acids. Here the CDR3 reads CASSQSSYPYNEQFF.

V is TRBV7-9 and J is TRBJ1-3; the TCRdb call, TRBD1, lacks DNA for checking. The CDR3 consists of 15 residues. CDR1 and CDR2 from the germline V gene are SEHNR and FQNEAQ (reference sequence). The CDR3 protein is CASSPAWGLLNTIYF.

The rearrangement joins TRBV6-2 or TRBV6-3 to TRBJ1-2. The CDR3 has 13 amino acids. Germline V gene sequence: CDR1 MNHEY, CDR2 SVGEGT. CDR3: CASNQQTFGGYTF.

The gene calls are TRBV28 and TRBJ2-1. The germline V gene encodes CDR1 MDHEN and CDR2 SYDVKM. The CDR3 has 11 residues. CDR3 sequence reads: CASRSNNEQFF.

CDR3 residues: CASSIEGAPGNTIYF. V and J are TRBV19 and TRBJ1-3. The CDR3 extends over 15 amino acids. The germline V gene encodes CDR1 LNHDA and CDR2 SQIVND (reference sequence). The whole variable domain, remainder taken from reference TRBV19 and TRBJ1-3, is DGGITQSPKYLFRKEGQNVTLSCEQNLNHDAMYWYRQDPGQGLRLIYYSQIVNDFQKGDIAEGYSVSREKKESFPLTVTSAQKNPTAFYLCASSIEGAPGNTIYFGEGSWLTVV.

The chain combines TRBV7-3 with TRBJ2-5; TCRdb selects TRBD2, and the lack of DNA leaves this call unchecked. Germline V CDR1 and CDR2: SGHTA, FQGTGA. This CDR3 region has 16 residues. CDR3 in amino acids: CASSLGRLAGSETQYF.

The CDR3 protein is CASRHRSADRAHQPQHF. This chain joins TRBV4-2 and TRBJ1-5; absent DNA, TCRdb's TRBD1 call cannot be checked. The CDR3 extends over 17 amino acids. Germline V gene lookup returns CDR1 LGHNA and CDR2 YNFKEQ.

The rearrangement links TRBV11-2 to TRBJ2-1; the TRBD2 assignment by TCRdb is unverifiable without DNA. The CDR3 length is 16 residues. CDR1 is SGHAT, CDR2 FQNNGV, per germline. Here the CDR3 reads CASRNLAGGLYNEQFF.

The CDR3 spells CATSRDASGGAIPYEQYF. This chain joins TRBV15 and TRBJ2-7; TCRdb proposes TRBD2, but this gene call is untestable without DNA. CDR1 is LNHNV, CDR2 YYDKDF, per germline (reference sequence). The CDR3 spans 18 residues.

The chain links TRBV24-1 to TRBJ2-1; TCRdb designates TRBD1, a call that cannot be tested without DNA. Looked up from germline, CDR1 is KGHDR and CDR2 is SFDVKD. There are 11 residues in the CDR3. CDR3 protein: CATSPGTEQFF.

The chain recombines TRBV5-5 with TRBJ1-2. The CDR3 spans 14 residues. CDR1 SGHKS and CDR2 YYEKEE come from the germline V gene (reference sequence). The CDR3 sequence: CASSPISGIYGYTF.

The rearrangement uses TRBV6-2 or TRBV6-3 and TRBJ2-5; absent DNA, TCRdb's TRBD1 call cannot be checked. The length of the CDR3 is 16 residues. Germline values: CDR1 MNHEY, CDR2 SVGEGT. The CDR3 region is CASSFPGASTKETQYF.

The chain couples TRBV19 to TRBJ2-1; TCRdb proposes TRBD1, but this gene call is untestable without DNA. The CDR3 consists of 16 residues. Germline values: CDR1 LNHDA, CDR2 SQIVND (reference sequence). CDR3 residues: CASRQDRGYPYNEQFF.

This sequence joins TRBV11-1 and TRBJ1-6; no DNA is available, so the TRBD1 call from TCRdb remains unchecked. Germline values: CDR1 SGHAT, CDR2 FQDESV (reference sequence). The CDR3 sequence is 14 residues long. Here the CDR3 reads CASSASDGASPLHF.